This T cell receptor (beta chain) derives from a study of beta chain features in type 1 diabetes. Study outcomes and limitations: Cells with high TCR expression could be over-represented when cDNA is sequenced.

Isolated RNA was reverse transcribed in full, so expressed TCRB transcripts were sequenced. Sequencing was performed with immunoSEQ multiplex PCR; in TCRdb, only in-frame clones are kept and a portion is missing. The data contain more than 350,000 clones, about an eighth of them seen just once; the ten biggest clones take up over 0.04%. This clone was detected ten times or more. Its cognate antigen is unknown. The CDR3 sequence is 14 residues long. The germline V gene encodes CDR1 GTSNPN and CDR2 SVGIG (reference sequence). With V trimmed by 2 bases and J by 2 bases, 3 bases remained unmatched. Input material: naive CD4+ T cells from blood. The V gene is TRBV30, the J gene TRBJ2-5; TRBD2 aligns across 9 bases. The sequence came from a woman between 18 and 30 years old in good health. The CDR3 protein is CAWSITSGQETQYF. In nucleotides, the CDR3 is TGTGCCTGGAGTATTACTAGCGGGCAAGAGACCCAGTACTTC.